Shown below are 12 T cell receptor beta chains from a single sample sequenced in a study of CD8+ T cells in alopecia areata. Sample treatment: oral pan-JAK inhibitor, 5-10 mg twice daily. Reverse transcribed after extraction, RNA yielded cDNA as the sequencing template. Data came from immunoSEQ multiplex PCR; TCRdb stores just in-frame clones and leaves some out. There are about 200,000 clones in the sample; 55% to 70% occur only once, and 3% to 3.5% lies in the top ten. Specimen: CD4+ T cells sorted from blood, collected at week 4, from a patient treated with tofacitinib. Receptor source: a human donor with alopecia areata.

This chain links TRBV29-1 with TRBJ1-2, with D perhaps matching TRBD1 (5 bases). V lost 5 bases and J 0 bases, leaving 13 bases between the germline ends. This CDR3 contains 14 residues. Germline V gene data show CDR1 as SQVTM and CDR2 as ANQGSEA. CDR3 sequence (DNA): TGCAGCGTTCGCGTGGACATCCCTAACTATGGCTACACCTTC. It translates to CSVRVDIPNYGYTF.

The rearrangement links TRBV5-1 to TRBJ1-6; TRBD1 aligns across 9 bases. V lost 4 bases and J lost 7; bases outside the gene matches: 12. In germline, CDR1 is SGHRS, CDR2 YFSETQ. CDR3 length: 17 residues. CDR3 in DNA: TGCGCCAGCAGCAGGGAATTAGGGACAGGGCCCAATTCACCCCTCCACTTT. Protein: CASSRELGTGPNSPLHF. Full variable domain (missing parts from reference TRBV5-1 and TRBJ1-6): KAGVTQTPRYLIKTRGQQVTLSCSPISGHRSVSWYQQTPGQGLQFLFEYFSETQRNKGNFPGRFSGRQFSNSRSEMNVSTLELGDSALYLCASSRELGTGPNSPLHFGNGTRLTVT.

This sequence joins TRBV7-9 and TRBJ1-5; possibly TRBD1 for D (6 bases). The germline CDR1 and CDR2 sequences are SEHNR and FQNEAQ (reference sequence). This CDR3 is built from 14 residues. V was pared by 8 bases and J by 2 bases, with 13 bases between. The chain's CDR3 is CASSAGARNQPQHF. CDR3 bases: TGTGCCAGCTCTGCAGGGGCACGCAATCAGCCCCAGCATTTT.

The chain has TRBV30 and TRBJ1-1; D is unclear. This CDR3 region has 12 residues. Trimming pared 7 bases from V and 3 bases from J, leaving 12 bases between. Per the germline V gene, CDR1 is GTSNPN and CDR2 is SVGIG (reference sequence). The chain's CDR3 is CALVGRYTEAFF. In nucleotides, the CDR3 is TGTGCCTTGGTTGGGAGGTACACTGAAGCTTTCTTT.

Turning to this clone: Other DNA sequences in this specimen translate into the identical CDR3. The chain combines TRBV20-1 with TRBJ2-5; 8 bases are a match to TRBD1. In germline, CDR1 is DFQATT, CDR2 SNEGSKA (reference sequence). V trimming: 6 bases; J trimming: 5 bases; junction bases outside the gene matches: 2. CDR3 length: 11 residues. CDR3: CSANRGETQYF. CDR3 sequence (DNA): TGCAGTGCAAACAGGGGGGAGACCCAGTACTTC.

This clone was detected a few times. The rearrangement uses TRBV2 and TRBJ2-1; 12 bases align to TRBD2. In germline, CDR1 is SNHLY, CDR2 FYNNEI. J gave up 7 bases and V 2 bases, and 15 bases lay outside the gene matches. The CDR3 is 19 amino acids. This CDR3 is CASSEIELAGGPRWNEQFF. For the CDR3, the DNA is TGTGCCAGCAGTGAAATCGAACTAGCGGGGGGCCCACGTTGGAATGAGCAGTTCTTC.

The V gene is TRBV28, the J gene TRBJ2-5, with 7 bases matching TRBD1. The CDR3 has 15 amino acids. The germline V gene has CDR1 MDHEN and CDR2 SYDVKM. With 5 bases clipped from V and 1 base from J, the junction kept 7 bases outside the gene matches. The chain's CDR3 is CASSRRDRLQETQYF. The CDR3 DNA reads TGTGCCAGCAGTCGCCGGGACAGACTCCAAGAGACCCAGTACTTC.

CDR3 amino acids: CASSLVGGGIDTQYF. CDR3 sequence (DNA): TGTGCCAGCAGCTTAGTAGGCGGGGGCATAGATACGCAGTATTTT. The V and J genes are TRBV7-2 and TRBJ2-3, with TRBD2 as a possible D gene (7 bases). Germline V gives CDR1 SGHTA, CDR2 FQGNSA. The CDR3 length is 15 residues. Trimming left V 1 base short and J 5 bases short, with 13 bases between.

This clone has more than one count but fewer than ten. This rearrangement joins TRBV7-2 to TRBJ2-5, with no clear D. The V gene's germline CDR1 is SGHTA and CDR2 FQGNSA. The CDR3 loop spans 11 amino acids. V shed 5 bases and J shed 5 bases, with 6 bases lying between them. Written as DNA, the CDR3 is TGTGCCAGCAGCGAGAGGGAGACCCAGTACTTC. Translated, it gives CASSERETQYF.

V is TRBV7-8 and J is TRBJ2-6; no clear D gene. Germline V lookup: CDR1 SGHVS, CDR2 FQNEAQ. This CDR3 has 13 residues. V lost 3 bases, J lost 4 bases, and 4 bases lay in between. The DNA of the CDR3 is TGTGCCAGCAGCTTGAGGGGGGCCAACGTCCTGACTTTC. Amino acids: CASSLRGANVLTF.

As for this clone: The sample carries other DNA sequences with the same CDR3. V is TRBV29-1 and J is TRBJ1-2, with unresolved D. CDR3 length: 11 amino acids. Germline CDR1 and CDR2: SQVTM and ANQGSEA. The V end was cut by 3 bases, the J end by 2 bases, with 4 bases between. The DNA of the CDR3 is TGCAGCGTTGACAGCAACTATGGCTACACCTTC. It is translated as CSVDSNYGYTF.

The CDR3 loop reads CSVGRTGSYEQYF. CDR3 DNA: TGCAGCGTTGGGCGGACAGGGAGCTACGAGCAGTACTTC. The chain has TRBV29-1 and TRBJ2-7, with 8 bases identical to TRBD1. CDR1 is SQVTM, CDR2 ANQGSEA, per germline. Losses at the gene ends were 4 bases for V and 3 bases for J; bases not matched to a gene: 5. The CDR3 sequence is 13 residues long.